The TCR beta chain described here comes from a study of blood T cell repertoires in COVID-19. This clone has more than one count but fewer than ten. Only in-frame clones appear in the TCRdb table, and some are missing; sequencing was by immunoSEQ multiplex PCR. The data hold tens of thousands of clones, with 70% to 85% observed a single time. The TCR sequence derives from a man aged 45-60 years with acute or convalescent COVID-19. The sample consisted of peripheral blood.

CDR3 nucleotide sequence: TGTGCCATCAGTGATTGGCAGGGAGGGGTCTTCACTGAAGCTTTCTTT. It specifies CAISDWQGGVFTEAFF. The chain has TRBV10-3 and TRBJ1-1; a weak D match, TRBD1 (5 bases). Trimming took off 3 bases at V and 4 bases at J, with 18 bases between the two ends. Germline values: CDR1 ENHRY, CDR2 SYGVKD. There are 16 residues in the CDR3.